Shown below are 9 T cell receptor beta chains from a single sample sequenced in a study of blood T cells in healthy people across ages (dated by TCRdb to the mid-2010s). Libraries were built with 5' RACE. Sequenced using an Illumina HiSeq 2500. The second PCR ran for roughly 7 to 11 cycles and used a J-beta primer mix along with a sample-barcoded 5' primer. TCRdb reanalyzed the raw reads on its own, using fastp at Q25 for trimming and MiXCR for clone calling, and kept in-frame beta chains. Every entry covers one CDR3 protein and lists the most common genes and DNA from its rows. The sample profile shows over a million distinct CDR3 sequences; more than 40% of them were found once. The ten top clones hold under 20% of the sample. Sequenced: blood. The receptors come from a woman aged 60 to 75 in good health.

This rearrangement joins TRBV18 to TRBJ2-1; D not resolved. This CDR3 is built from 15 residues. Germline V gives CDR1 KGHSH, CDR2 LQKENI. The V end lost 4 bases, the J end lost 3 bases, and 13 bases lay between the germline ends. The CDR3 here is CASSLAGDLYNEQFF. The CDR3 region has the DNA TGTGCCAGCTCACTCGCTGGCGACCTCTACAATGAGCAGTTCTTC.

The rearrangement uses TRBV3-1 and TRBJ2-4; 11 bases fit TRBD2. Germline-derived CDR1 and CDR2 are LGHDT and YNNKEL (reference sequence). The CDR3 extends over 19 amino acids. The trim removed 1 base at V and 6 bases at J, leaving 14 bases unmatched. The CDR3 loop is CASSQGLGTSGRSTNIQYF. CDR3 nucleotides: TGTGCCAGCAGCCAAGGGTTGGGGACTAGCGGACGATCGACAAACATTCAGTACTTC. Supplemented by reference TRBV3-1 and TRBJ2-4, the full variable domain reads DTAVSQTPKYLVTQMGNDKSIKCEQNLGHDTMYWYKQDSKKFLKIMFSYNNKELIINETVPNRFSPKSPDKAHLNLHINSLELGDSAVYFCASSQGLGTSGRSTNIQYFGAGTRLSVL.

This clonotype occurred once. This sequence joins TRBV7-2 and TRBJ2-2, with D tentatively TRBD2 (6 bases). The germline CDR1 and CDR2 sequences are SGHTA and FQGNSA. CDR3 size: 18 residues. Trimming stripped 1 base from V and 4 bases from J, with 19 bases between. CDR3 in amino acids: CASSLGGVWASVTGELFF. The CDR3 nucleotides read TGTGCCAGCAGCTTAGGGGGGGTGTGGGCCTCGGTCACCGGGGAGCTGTTTTTT.

This clonotype has only one observation. The J gene is TRBJ2-7, the V gene TRBV20-1; no definite D call. The end of the DNA is better explained by TRBJ2-5, so the J call may be wrong. This CDR3 comprises 16 residues. The germline V gene has CDR1 DFQATT and CDR2 SNEGSKA (reference sequence). The DNA for the CDR3 is TGCAGTGCCAACAAGTGCGAACCGCTGGAGTGGGAGACCCAGTACTTC. The encoded protein is CSANKCEPLEWETQYF.

This clonotype has at least ten counts. The chain recombines TRBV12-5 with TRBJ1-1; 8 positions agree with TRBD1. This CDR3 is built from 17 residues. CDR1 and CDR2 (germline): LGHNT, FRNRAP. V lost 3 bases, J lost 0 bases, and 9 bases stayed unmatched. CDR3 bases: TGTGCTAGTGGTTTCCTTACGGGACAGGAGCTGAACACTGAAGCTTTCTTT. This sequence encodes CASGFLTGQELNTEAFF.

This chain joins TRBV7-9 and TRBJ1-4, with a weak D call TRBD1 (6 bases). Germline V gives CDR1 SEHNR, CDR2 FQNEAQ (reference sequence). This CDR3 is 14 amino acids long. The germline V and J ends were trimmed by 5 bases and 5 bases, with 12 bases remaining between them. The chain's CDR3 is CASSRDRPNEKLFF. The CDR3 DNA is TGTGCCAGCAGCCGCGACAGGCCCAATGAAAAACTGTTTTTT.

V and J are TRBV7-9 and TRBJ2-1, with TRBD2 identical over 9 bases. Germline lookup yields CDR1 SEHNR and CDR2 FQNEAQ (reference sequence). The CDR3 is 16 amino acids. Trimming took 4 bases from V and 6 from J; bases not matched to a gene: 10. The DNA of the CDR3 is TGTGCCAGCAGCTGGGGTATAGCGGGGGCCTTCAATGAGCAGTTCTTC. Translated: CASSWGIAGAFNEQFF.

This clonotype was seen more than once but under ten times. This chain connects TRBV2 to TRBJ2-1; D perhaps matches TRBD1 (5 bases). The CDR3 is 14 amino acids. CDR1 is SNHLY and CDR2 is FYNNEI in the germline V gene. V was cut by 2 bases and J by 6 bases, with 11 bases left in between. CDR3 nucleotides: TGTGCCAGCAGTGAAAGCAGGGCCGGCAATGAGCAGTTCTTC. It specifies CASSESRAGNEQFF.

This clonotype occurred a few times. J is TRBJ2-5 and V is TRBV2, with D tentatively TRBD1 (5 bases). CDR1 is SNHLY and CDR2 is FYNNEI in the germline V gene. CDR3 size: 13 residues. The V and J ends lost 5 bases and 2 bases respectively, with 9 bases between them. The CDR3 region has the DNA TGTGCCAGCAGTATGACAGCACAAGAGACCCAGTACTTC. Its translation is CASSMTAQETQYF.